The 18 T cell receptor beta chains below come from one sample, sequenced in a study of blood T cell repertoires in COVID-19. Sequencing was performed with immunoSEQ multiplex PCR; in TCRdb, only in-frame clones are kept and a portion is missing. The sample contains 170,000 or so clones, just over 85% of which appear only once. Sample: peripheral blood. All receptors come from a middle-aged man with active or convalescent COVID-19.

This rearrangement joins TRBV27 to TRBJ1-5; 8 nucleotides line up with TRBD1. The CDR3 has 17 amino acids. Germline trimming cut 4 bases from V and 2 bases from J; bases unmatched to any gene: 10. Germline V gene lookup returns CDR1 MNHEY and CDR2 SMNVEV (reference sequence). The CDR3 nucleotides are TGTGCCAGCAGTTCGGGCGACAGGGGCCTAGGCAATCAGCCCCAGCATTTT. This encodes CASSSGDRGLGNQPQHF.

The CDR3: CASSLTDGGGETQYF. The CDR3 DNA is TGTGCCAGCTCACTCACCGACGGCGGAGGAGAGACCCAGTACTTC. The chain combines TRBV18 with TRBJ2-5, with D possibly matching TRBD2 (5 bases). This CDR3 region has 15 residues. Germline CDR1 and CDR2: KGHSH and LQKENI. Trimming took 4 bases from V and 4 from J, leaving 16 bases between them.

This clone has only a few counts. This rearrangement joins TRBV4-2 to TRBJ1-6, with D possibly being TRBD1 (6 bases). Trimming removed 2 bases from V and 6 bases from J, with 11 bases in between. The CDR3 consists of 15 residues. Germline-derived CDR1 and CDR2 are LGHNA and YNFKEQ. The CDR3 region is CASSQMTGSNSPLHF. The DNA of the CDR3 is TGTGCCAGCAGCCAAATGACAGGCTCTAATTCACCCCTCCACTTT.

The chain carries TRBV7-2 and TRBJ2-5; a possible D gene is TRBD1 (6 bases). The CDR3 spans 11 residues. The germline V and J ends were trimmed by 7 bases and 5 bases, with 8 bases remaining between them. Germline values: CDR1 SGHTA, CDR2 FQGNSA. CDR3 bases: TGTGCCAGCACCCAGGGGGAGACCCAGTACTTC. It yields the protein CASTQGETQYF. The full variable domain, rest sourced from reference TRBV7-2 and TRBJ2-5, is GAGVSQSPSNKVTEKGKDVELRCDPISGHTALYWYRQSLGQGLEFLIYFQGNSAPDKSGLPSDRFSAERTGGSVSTLTIQRTQQEDSAVYLCASTQGETQYFGPGTRLLVL.

V gene TRBV18 combines with J gene TRBJ1-2; the D gene is possibly TRBD1 (5 bases). Trimming left V 0 bases short and J 4 bases short, with 9 bases between. CDR1 is KGHSH, CDR2 LQKENI, per germline. The CDR3 runs to 14 residues. The CDR3 loop is CASSPPKGVYGYTF. The CDR3 DNA is TGTGCCAGCTCACCACCAAAAGGGGTCTATGGCTACACCTTC.

As concerns this clone: A read error may produce the germline difference seen at one junction end. CDR3 sequence (DNA): TGTGCTAGCAGCCAAAGCACTAGCGGGAGTAGCGAGCAGTACTTC. Translation: CASSQSTSGSSEQYF. This chain uses TRBV7-7 with TRBJ2-7; 11 bases match TRBD2. CDR1 SSHAT and CDR2 FNYEAQ come from the germline V gene (reference sequence). CDR3 length equals 15 residues.

The chain carries TRBV9 and TRBJ2-2, with D unresolved. Germline assignment: CDR1 SGDLS and CDR2 YYNGEE. With 1 base removed from V and 6 bases from J, the gap between germline ends came to 13 bases. CDR3 size: 15 residues. The CDR3 sequence: CASSVTQAIAGELFF. The DNA for the CDR3 is TGTGCCAGCAGCGTAACCCAAGCAATTGCCGGGGAGCTGTTTTTT.

The genes are TRBV29-1 and TRBJ2-4; D is undetermined. The CDR3 totals 15 residues. The ends were cut back, 2 bases at V and 0 bases at J, with 11 bases in the middle. In germline, CDR1 is SQVTM, CDR2 ANQGSEA. The CDR3, as DNA: TGCAGCGTTGAAATGGGTGGGCTAGCCAAAAACATTCAGTACTTC. It codes for CSVEMGGLAKNIQYF.

J is TRBJ2-1 and V is TRBV5-4, with D possibly being TRBD2 (5 bases). With 0 bases removed from V and 5 bases from J, the gap between germline ends came to 9 bases. Germline V gene sequence: CDR1 SGHNT, CDR2 YYREEE (reference sequence). CDR3 size: 14 residues. This CDR3 is CASSLVRGNNEQFF. DNA for the CDR3: TGTGCCAGCAGCTTGGTTCGGGGAAACAATGAGCAGTTCTTC.

This sequence joins TRBV18 and TRBJ1-4; D remains unclear. CDR3 size: 17 residues. Trimming shortened V by 1 base and J by 2 bases, and 14 bases separated the two germline ends. CDR1 and CDR2 from the germline V gene are KGHSH and LQKENI. The DNA of the CDR3 is TGTGCCAGCTCACCACTCGAACCGGGTTTTACTAATGAAAAACTGTTTTTT. It specifies CASSPLEPGFTNEKLFF. Drawing the rest from reference TRBV18 and TRBJ1-4, the complete variable domain is NAGVMQNPRHLVRRRGQEARLRCSPMKGHSHVYWYRQLPEEGLKFMVYLQKENIIDESGMPKERFSAEFPKEGPSILRIQQVVRGDSAAYFCASSPLEPGFTNEKLFFGSGTQLSVL.

A few counts support this clone. V and J are TRBV4-1 and TRBJ2-7; 8 bases map to TRBD1. V lost 3 bases, J lost 7 bases, and 11 bases stayed unmatched. The CDR3 contains 15 residues. The germline V gene encodes CDR1 MGHRA and CDR2 YSYEKL. The CDR3 nucleotides are TGCGCCAGCAGCCACACCTCAGGGGGCGCGTGGGAGCAGTACTTC. Translated: CASSHTSGGAWEQYF.

CDR3 residues: CASSVPGTGHGYTF. CDR3 sequence (DNA): TGTGCCAGCAGTGTGCCCGGGACAGGGCATGGCTACACCTTC. V is TRBV28 and J is TRBJ1-2; 9 bases line up with TRBD1. CDR3 length equals 14 residues. Per germline, CDR1 MDHEN and CDR2 SYDVKM. After removal of 5 bases from V and 6 bases from J, the junction contained 7 bases not matched to a gene.

The chain carries TRBV9 and TRBJ2-1; 11 bases match TRBD2. The V gene's germline CDR1 is SGDLS and CDR2 YYNGEE. The CDR3 spans 15 residues. J was trimmed by 4 bases and V by 3 bases; bases with no gene match: 3. The CDR3 spells CASSATSGGYNEQFF. In DNA form, the CDR3 reads TGTGCCAGCAGCGCAACTAGCGGGGGTTACAATGAGCAGTTCTTC.

This chain uses TRBV10-3 with TRBJ2-7; the match to TRBD1 covers 7 bases. From germline, CDR1 is ENHRY and CDR2 SYGVKD. The junction had 10 bases not matched to a gene; V was cut back by 9 bases and J by 2 bases. This CDR3 is 14 amino acids long. The CDR3 coding sequence is TGTGCCATTGGACCGGCAGGGGGTACCTACGAGCAGTACTTC. This gives the protein CAIGPAGGTYEQYF.

The chain has TRBV3-1 (or the pseudogene TRBV3-2) and TRBJ2-2, with 12 bases that match TRBD2. The CDR3 sequence is 17 residues long. J lost 6 bases, V lost 1 base, and 6 bases had no gene match. Germline V gene lookup returns CDR1 LGHDT and CDR2 YNNKEL (reference sequence). Written as DNA, the CDR3 is TGTGCCAGCAGCCAAGTGCTAGCGGGGGGGTTAGCCGGGGAGCTGTTTTTT. It codes for CASSQVLAGGLAGELFF.

V usage is TRBV5-4 and J usage is TRBJ2-7; 9 bases fit TRBD2. The V gene's germline CDR1 is SGHNT and CDR2 YYREEE (reference sequence). The length of the CDR3 is 16 residues. With 0 bases clipped from V and 1 base from J, the junction kept 5 bases outside the gene matches. CDR3: CASSLEFSGGSYEQYF. The CDR3 region has the DNA TGTGCCAGCAGCTTGGAGTTTAGCGGGGGATCCTACGAGCAGTACTTC.

This clone was detected a few times. Here the CDR3 DNA reads TGTGCCAGCAGCTCAGGGCCTCGGTATGGCTACACCTTC. Its protein product is CASSSGPRYGYTF. This sequence joins TRBV11-2 and TRBJ1-2; tentative D call: TRBD1 (5 bases). V lost 4 bases, J lost 5 bases, and 11 bases lay in between. This CDR3 is built from 13 residues. The germline V gene encodes CDR1 SGHAT and CDR2 FQNNGV.

Written as DNA, the CDR3 is TGCGCCAGCAGCCATTCTAGCGGGAGCTCCTACAATGAGCAGTTCTTC. It codes for CASSHSSGSSYNEQFF. The genes are TRBV5-1 and TRBJ2-1; 10 bases match TRBD2. There are 16 residues in the CDR3. Germline loops: CDR1 SGHRS, CDR2 YFSETQ. Trimming removed 4 bases from V and 0 bases from J; junction bases left unmatched: 4.